This T cell receptor beta chain was retrieved from a study of cytomegalovirus exposure and HLA in healthy donors. Overall study results and limits: Within a later analysis, the majority of CMV-associated TCR beta chains appeared HLA-restricted. Most TCRs appeared rarely, but some public TCRs recurred in many donors. With later analysis, a missense DCLRE1C variant became linked to TCR beta V- and J-gene trimming. In a later analysis, HLA-associated TCR beta chains were more clonally expanded than equally common others.

The PCR used 60 Vbeta and 13 Jbeta primers. The protocol was immunoSEQ multiplex PCR, while the TCRdb copy is restricted to in-frame clones and leaves out a portion. The data contain under 200,000 clones, around 75% of them singletons. Remarks on this clone: Antigen unknown.

This TCR derives from a human donor in good health. Specimen: PBMCs.

The CDR3 DNA follows: TGTGCCAGCAGCTCTGGGTACGGGACAGCTAGCACAGATACGCAGTATTTT. Protein: CASSSGYGTASTDTQYF. This chain connects TRBV5-4 to TRBJ2-3; 7 nucleotides match TRBD1. This CDR3 is built from 17 residues. V dropped 3 bases and J dropped 0; count of bases not matched to a gene: 10. Per germline, CDR1 SGHNT and CDR2 YYREEE (reference sequence).